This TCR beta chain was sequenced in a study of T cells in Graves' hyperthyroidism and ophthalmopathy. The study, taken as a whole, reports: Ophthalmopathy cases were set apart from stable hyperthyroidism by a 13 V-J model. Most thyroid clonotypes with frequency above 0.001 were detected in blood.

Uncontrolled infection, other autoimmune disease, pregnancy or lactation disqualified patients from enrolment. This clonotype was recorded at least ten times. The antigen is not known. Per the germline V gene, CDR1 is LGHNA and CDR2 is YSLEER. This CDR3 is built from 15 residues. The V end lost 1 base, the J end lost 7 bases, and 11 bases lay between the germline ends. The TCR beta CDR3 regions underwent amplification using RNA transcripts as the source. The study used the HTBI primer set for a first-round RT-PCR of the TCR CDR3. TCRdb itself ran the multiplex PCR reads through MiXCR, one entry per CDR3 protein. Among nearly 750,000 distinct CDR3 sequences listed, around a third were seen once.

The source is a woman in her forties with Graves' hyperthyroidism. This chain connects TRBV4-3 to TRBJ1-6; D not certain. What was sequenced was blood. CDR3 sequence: CASSQGDAGNSPLHF. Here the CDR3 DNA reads TGCGCCAGCAGCCAAGGCGATGCGGGGAATTCACCCCTCCACTTT.